A single sample is the source of the 10 T cell receptor beta chains below, sequenced in a study of T cell repertoires in ileal Crohn's disease (dated by TCRdb to about 2019). This sample's time point label indicates: neoterminal ileum biopsy at postoperative endoscopy, about 6 months after surgery. Library creation used the immunoSEQ multiplex PCR assay. TCRdb mirrors the immuneACCESS table, restricted to in-frame sequences. Some clones are absent from its copies; in checked studies, under half trace to an unresolved V gene, and the reason for the others is unknown. The sample profile shows some 11,000 clones; approximately 85% of them were found once. 7.1% of the sample is in the top ten clones. Material for sequencing was ileal tissue. These receptor sequences come from an adult with Crohn's disease.

The rearrangement links TRBV27 to TRBJ2-3; possible D gene TRBD1, 6 bases. Per the germline V gene, CDR1 is MNHEY and CDR2 is SMNVEV (reference sequence). This CDR3 has 15 amino acids. The ends were cut back, 6 bases at V and 4 bases at J, with 17 bases in the middle. The DNA of the CDR3 is TGTGCCAGCAGGCACAGGGCCCTCTGGTCAGATACGCAGTATTTT. Translated, it gives CASRHRALWSDTQYF.

The genes are TRBV5-1 and TRBJ1-1; D gene uncertain. Germline loops: CDR1 SGHRS, CDR2 YFSETQ. This CDR3 has 13 amino acids. Deletions cut 0 bases from V and 8 bases from J, with 11 bases between. The CDR3 DNA follows: TGCGCCAGCAGCTTGGTCTCGAGGCTCGAAGCTTTCTTT. Protein product: CASSLVSRLEAFF.

The chain couples TRBV7-8 to TRBJ2-5; 7 nucleotides line up with TRBD1. Germline CDR1 is SGHVS and CDR2 is FQNEAQ. The ends lost 5 bases at V and 4 bases at J; junction bases unmatched: 7. This CDR3 has 14 amino acids. The CDR3 DNA follows: TGTGCCAGCAGCCAAAACAGGGGATTAGAGACCCAGTACTTC. Protein product: CASSQNRGLETQYF. The full variable domain, completed using reference TRBV7-8 and TRBJ2-5, is GAGVSQSPRYKVAKRGQDVALRCDPISGHVSLFWYQQALGQGPEFLTYFQNEAQLDKSGLPSDRFFAERPEGSVSTLKIQRTQQEDSAVYLCASSQNRGLETQYFGPGTRLLVL.

The chain has TRBV7-9 and TRBJ1-2, with TRBD1 as a possible D gene (6 bases). The CDR3 is 14 residues long. Trimming removed 5 bases from V and 2 bases from J, with 12 bases in between. Germline V gene data show CDR1 as SEHNR and CDR2 as FQNEAQ (reference sequence). CDR3 in DNA: TGTGCCAGCAGCCCTACCCAGGGGAACTATGGCTACACCTTC. Amino acid sequence: CASSPTQGNYGYTF.

The chain has TRBV30 and TRBJ2-2, with D tentatively TRBD2 (5 bases). The CDR3 covers 17 residues. The V gene's germline CDR1 is GTSNPN and CDR2 SVGIG (reference sequence). The ends were cut back, 0 bases at V and 6 bases at J, with 20 bases in the middle. CDR3 loop: CAWSVTGVLYGAGELFF. The CDR3 nucleotides are TGTGCCTGGAGTGTGACGGGTGTTCTCTACGGGGCCGGGGAGCTGTTTTTT.

V and J are TRBV18 and TRBJ2-5; a possible D gene is TRBD2 (6 bases). With the DNA end fitting TRBJ2-7 better, the J assignment may be wrong. Germline loops: CDR1 KGHSH, CDR2 LQKENI. This CDR3 is 13 amino acids long. DNA for the CDR3: TGTGCCAGCTCCCCTTATGGGGGGTACGAGCAGTACTTC. Translating gives CASSPYGGYEQYF.

This rearrangement joins TRBV7-2 to TRBJ1-2, with D perhaps TRBD1 (5 bases). The CDR3 has 16 amino acids. Trimming shortened V by 5 bases and J by 4 bases, and 20 bases separated the two germline ends. Per the germline V gene, CDR1 is SGHTA and CDR2 is FQGNSA. CDR3 sequence (DNA): TGTGCCAGCAGCCCAGGGACGGGGGGGATAGTCTATGGCTACACCTTC. Amino acids: CASSPGTGGIVYGYTF.

V gene TRBV6-1 combines with J gene TRBJ2-3; D unresolved. This CDR3 spans 14 amino acids. V lost 8 bases and J lost 1, with 13 bases in between. Germline assignment: CDR1 MNHNS and CDR2 SASEGT. The CDR3 sequence: CASLSIGGTDTQYF. As DNA, the CDR3 is TGTGCCAGCCTATCCATAGGAGGCACAGATACGCAGTATTTT.

A remark on this clone: Other nucleotide sequences from this sample produce the same CDR3. The rearrangement uses TRBV5-1 and TRBJ2-1, with a tentative D call TRBD2 (5 bases). Deletions cut 5 bases from V and 0 bases from J, with 9 bases between. The CDR3 has 14 residues. Germline CDR1 reads SGHRS; CDR2 reads YFSETQ. The chain's CDR3 is CASRRESSYNEQFF. The CDR3 DNA reads TGCGCCAGCAGAAGGGAGAGCTCCTACAATGAGCAGTTCTTC. Variable domain in full (rest from reference TRBV5-1 and TRBJ2-1): KAGVTQTPRYLIKTRGQQVTLSCSPISGHRSVSWYQQTPGQGLQFLFEYFSETQRNKGNFPGRFSGRQFSNSRSEMNVSTLELGDSALYLCASRRESSYNEQFFGPGTRLTVL.

The chain has TRBV11-3 and TRBJ2-1; possible D gene TRBD1, 5 bases. Germline CDR1 SGHNT, CDR2 YENEEA. V shed 1 base and J shed 11 bases, with 12 bases lying between them. There are 13 residues in the CDR3. DNA of the CDR3: TGTGCCAGCAGCTTAGGAGGCCAGGGCCAGCAGTTCTTC. Protein sequence: CASSLGGQGQQFF.